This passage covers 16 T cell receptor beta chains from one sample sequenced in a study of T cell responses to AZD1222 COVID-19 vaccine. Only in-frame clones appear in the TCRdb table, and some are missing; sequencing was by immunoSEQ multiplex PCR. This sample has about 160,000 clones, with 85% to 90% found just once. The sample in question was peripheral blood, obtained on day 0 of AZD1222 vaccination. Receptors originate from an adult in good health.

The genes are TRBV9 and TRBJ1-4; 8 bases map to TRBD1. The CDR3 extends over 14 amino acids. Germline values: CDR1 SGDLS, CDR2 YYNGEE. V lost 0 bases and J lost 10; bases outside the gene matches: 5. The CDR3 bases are TGTGCCAGCAGCGTAGCAGGGGGCGAGGGAAAACTGTTTTTT. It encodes CASSVAGGEGKLFF.

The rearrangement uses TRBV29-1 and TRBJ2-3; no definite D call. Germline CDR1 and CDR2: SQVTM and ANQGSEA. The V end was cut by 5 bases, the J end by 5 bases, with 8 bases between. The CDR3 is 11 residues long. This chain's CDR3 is CSVRLGDTQYF. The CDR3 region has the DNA TGCAGCGTTCGTTTGGGAGATACGCAGTATTTT.

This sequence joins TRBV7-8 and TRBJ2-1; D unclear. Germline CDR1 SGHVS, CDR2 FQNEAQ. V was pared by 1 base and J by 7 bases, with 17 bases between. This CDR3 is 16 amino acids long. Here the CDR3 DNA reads TGTGCCAGCAGCTTAGATAGCCACGATTTTGGTAATGAGCAGTTCTTC. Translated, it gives CASSLDSHDFGNEQFF.

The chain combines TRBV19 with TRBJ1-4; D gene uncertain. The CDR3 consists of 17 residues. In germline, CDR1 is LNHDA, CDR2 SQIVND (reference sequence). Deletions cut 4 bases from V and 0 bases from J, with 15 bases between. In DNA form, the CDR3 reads TGTGCCAGTAGTAGTGGCAGTCAGTGGGCAACTAATGAAAAACTGTTTTTT. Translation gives CASSSGSQWATNEKLFF.

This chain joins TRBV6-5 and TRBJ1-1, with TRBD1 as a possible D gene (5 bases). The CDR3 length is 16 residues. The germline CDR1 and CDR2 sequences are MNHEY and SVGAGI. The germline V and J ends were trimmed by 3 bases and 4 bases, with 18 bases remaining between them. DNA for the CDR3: TGTGCCAGCAGTTATTGGCAGACTGGGGGAAGCACTGAAGCTTTCTTT. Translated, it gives CASSYWQTGGSTEAFF.

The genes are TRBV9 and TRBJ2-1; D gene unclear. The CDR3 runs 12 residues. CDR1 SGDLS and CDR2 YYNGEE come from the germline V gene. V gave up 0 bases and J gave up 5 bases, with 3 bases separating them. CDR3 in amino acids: CASSVAHNEQFF. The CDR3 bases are TGTGCCAGCAGCGTAGCCCACAATGAGCAGTTCTTC. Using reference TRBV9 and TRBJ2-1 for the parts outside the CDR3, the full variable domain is DSGVTQTPKHLITATGQRVTLRCSPRSGDLSVYWYQQSLDQGLQFLIQYYNGEERAKGNILERFSAQQFPDLHSELNLSSLELGDSALYFCASSVAHNEQFFGPGTRLTVL.

CDR3 loop: CASSLQGRDQPQHF. Written as DNA, the CDR3 is TGTGCCAGTAGCTTACAGGGTCGGGATCAGCCCCAGCATTTT. This chain joins TRBV19 and TRBJ1-5; TRBD1 might be the D (6 bases). Germline V gives CDR1 LNHDA, CDR2 SQIVND (reference sequence). Trimming took off 6 bases at V and 5 bases at J, with 14 bases between the two ends. The CDR3 length is 14 residues.

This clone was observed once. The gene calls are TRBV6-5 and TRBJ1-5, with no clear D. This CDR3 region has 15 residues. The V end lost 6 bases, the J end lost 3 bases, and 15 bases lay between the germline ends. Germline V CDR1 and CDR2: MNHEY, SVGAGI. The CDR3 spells CASSRSDGSNQPQHF. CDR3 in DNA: TGTGCCAGCAGCCGATCAGACGGATCCAATCAGCCCCAGCATTTT.

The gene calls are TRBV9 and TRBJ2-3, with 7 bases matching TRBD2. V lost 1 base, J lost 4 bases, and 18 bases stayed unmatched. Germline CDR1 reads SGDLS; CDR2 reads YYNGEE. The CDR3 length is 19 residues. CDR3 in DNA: TGTGCCAGCAGCGTACCCAGTGTAGCACCAGCGGGGCGTGCAGATACGCAGTATTTT. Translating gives CASSVPSVAPAGRADTQYF.

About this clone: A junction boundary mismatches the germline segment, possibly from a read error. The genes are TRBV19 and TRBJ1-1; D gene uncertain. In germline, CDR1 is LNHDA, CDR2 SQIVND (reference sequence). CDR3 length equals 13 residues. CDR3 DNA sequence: TGTGCCGGTAGTATAGCTGGGAGCACTGAAGCTTTCTTT. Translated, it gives CAGSIAGSTEAFF.

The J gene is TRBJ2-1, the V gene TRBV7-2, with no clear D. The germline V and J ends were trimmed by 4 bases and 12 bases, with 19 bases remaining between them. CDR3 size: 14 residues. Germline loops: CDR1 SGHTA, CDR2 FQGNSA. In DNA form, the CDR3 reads TGTGCCAGCAGCTCCTGGACCGACGTCGCGCGGCAGTTCTTC. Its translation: CASSSWTDVARQFF.

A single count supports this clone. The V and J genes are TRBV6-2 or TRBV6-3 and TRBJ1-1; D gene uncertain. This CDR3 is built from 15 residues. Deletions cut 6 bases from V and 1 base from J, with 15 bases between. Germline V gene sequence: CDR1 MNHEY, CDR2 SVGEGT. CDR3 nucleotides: TGTGCCAGCAGCGACGGACGCCACCGGAACACTGAAGCTTTCTTT. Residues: CASSDGRHRNTEAFF.

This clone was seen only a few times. This chain's CDR3 is CASSFSGNEQFF. CDR3 bases: TGCGCCAGCAGCTTTAGCGGCAATGAGCAGTTCTTC. The genes are TRBV5-1 and TRBJ2-1; the D gene is possibly TRBD2 (6 bases). CDR3 length equals 12 residues. Looked up from germline, CDR1 is SGHRS and CDR2 is YFSETQ. V shed 2 bases and J shed 6 bases, with 6 bases lying between them.

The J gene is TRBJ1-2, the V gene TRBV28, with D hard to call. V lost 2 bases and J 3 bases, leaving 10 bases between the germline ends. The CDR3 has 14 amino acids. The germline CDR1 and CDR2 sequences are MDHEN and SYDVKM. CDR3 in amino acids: CASSLTLGDYGYTF. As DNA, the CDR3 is TGTGCCAGCAGTTTAACTCTCGGAGACTATGGCTACACCTTC.

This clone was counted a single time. DNA for the CDR3: TGTGCCAGCACCTCGCCCAGTGAGCAGTTCTTC. Its translation is CASTSPSEQFF. The V call is TRBV12-3 or TRBV12-4, the J call TRBJ2-1; the D is unclear. The CDR3 loop spans 11 amino acids. Trimming took off 7 bases at V and 9 bases at J, with 10 bases between the two ends.

The DNA of the CDR3 is TGTGCCAGTATCGGGGGGCCATCCTACGAGCAGTACGTC. This gives the protein CASIGGPSYEQYV. The chain uses TRBV27 and TRBJ2-7; D possibly corresponds to TRBD2 (7 bases). V shed 9 bases and J shed 1 base, with 13 bases lying between them. Germline loops: CDR1 MNHEY, CDR2 SMNVEV (reference sequence). There are 13 residues in the CDR3.